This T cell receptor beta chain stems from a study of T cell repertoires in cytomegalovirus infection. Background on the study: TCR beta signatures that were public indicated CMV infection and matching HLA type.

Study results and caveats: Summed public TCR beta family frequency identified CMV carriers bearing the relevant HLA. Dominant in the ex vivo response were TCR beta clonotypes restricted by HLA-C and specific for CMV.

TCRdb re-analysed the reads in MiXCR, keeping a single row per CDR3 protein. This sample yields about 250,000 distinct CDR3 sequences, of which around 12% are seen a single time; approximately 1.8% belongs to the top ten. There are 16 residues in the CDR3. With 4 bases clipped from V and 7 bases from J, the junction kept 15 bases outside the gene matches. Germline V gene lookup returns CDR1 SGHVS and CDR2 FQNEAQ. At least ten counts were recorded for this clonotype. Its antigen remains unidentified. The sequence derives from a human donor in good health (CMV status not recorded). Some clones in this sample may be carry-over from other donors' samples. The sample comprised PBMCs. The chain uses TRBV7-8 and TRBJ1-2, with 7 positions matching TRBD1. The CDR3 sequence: CASSSRGQAMGGGYTF. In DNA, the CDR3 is TGTGCCAGCAGCTCCCGAGGACAGGCGATGGGGGGTGGCTACACCTTC.